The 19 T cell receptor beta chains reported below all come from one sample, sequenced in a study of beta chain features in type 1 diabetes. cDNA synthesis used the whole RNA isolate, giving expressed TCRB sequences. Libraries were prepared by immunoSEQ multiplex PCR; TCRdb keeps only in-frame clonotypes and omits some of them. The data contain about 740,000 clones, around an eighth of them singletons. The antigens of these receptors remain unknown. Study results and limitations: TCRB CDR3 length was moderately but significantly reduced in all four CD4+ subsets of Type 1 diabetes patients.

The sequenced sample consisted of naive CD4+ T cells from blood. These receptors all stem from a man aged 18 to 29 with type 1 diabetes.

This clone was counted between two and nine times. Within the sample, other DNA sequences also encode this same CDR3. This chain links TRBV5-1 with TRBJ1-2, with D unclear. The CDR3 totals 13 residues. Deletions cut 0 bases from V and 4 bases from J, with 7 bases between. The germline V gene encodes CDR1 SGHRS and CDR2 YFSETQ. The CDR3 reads CASSLDGSYGYTF. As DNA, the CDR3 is TGCGCCAGCAGCTTGGACGGATCCTATGGCTACACCTTC.

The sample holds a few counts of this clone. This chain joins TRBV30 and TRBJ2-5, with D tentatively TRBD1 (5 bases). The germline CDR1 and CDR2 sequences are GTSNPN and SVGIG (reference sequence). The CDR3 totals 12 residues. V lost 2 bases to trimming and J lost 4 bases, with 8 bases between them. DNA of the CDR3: TGTGCCTGGAGTAGGGGTTCAGAGACCCAGTACTTC. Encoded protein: CAWSRGSETQYF.

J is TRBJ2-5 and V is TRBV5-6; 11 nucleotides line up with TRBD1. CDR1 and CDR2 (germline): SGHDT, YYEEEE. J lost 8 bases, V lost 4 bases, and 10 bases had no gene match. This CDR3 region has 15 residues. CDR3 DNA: TGTGCCAGCAGCCCCGGACAGGGGGCCACCTCTACCCAGTACTTC. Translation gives CASSPGQGATSTQYF.

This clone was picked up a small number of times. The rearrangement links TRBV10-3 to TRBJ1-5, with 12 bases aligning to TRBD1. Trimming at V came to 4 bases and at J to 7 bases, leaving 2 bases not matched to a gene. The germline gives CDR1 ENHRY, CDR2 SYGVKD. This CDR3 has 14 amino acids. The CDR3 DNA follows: TGTGCCATCAGTGGGGACAGGGGGCCCCAGCCCCAGCATTTT. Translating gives CAISGDRGPQPQHF.

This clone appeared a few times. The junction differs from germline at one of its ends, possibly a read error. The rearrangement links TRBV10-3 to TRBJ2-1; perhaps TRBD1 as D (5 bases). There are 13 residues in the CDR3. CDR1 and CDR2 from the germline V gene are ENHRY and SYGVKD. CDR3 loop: CATSRQPYNEQFF. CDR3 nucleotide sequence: TGTGCCACCAGTCGACAGCCCTACAATGAGCAGTTCTTC.

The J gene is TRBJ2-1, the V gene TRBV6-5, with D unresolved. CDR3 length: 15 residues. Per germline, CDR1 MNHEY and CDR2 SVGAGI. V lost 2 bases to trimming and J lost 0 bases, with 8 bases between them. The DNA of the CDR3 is TGTGCCAGCAGTTACAAGGGTGTCTCCTACAATGAGCAGTTCTTC. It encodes CASSYKGVSYNEQFF.

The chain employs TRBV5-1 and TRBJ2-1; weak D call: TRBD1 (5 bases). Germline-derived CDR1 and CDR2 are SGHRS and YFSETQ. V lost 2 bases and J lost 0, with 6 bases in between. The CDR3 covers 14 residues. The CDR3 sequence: CASSFDSSYNEQFF. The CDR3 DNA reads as TGCGCCAGCAGCTTTGACAGCTCCTACAATGAGCAGTTCTTC.

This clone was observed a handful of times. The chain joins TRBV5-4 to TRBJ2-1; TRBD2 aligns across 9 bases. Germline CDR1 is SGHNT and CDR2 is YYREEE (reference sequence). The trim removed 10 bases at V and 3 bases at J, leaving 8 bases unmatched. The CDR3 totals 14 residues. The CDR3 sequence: CAFKSGGFYNEQFF. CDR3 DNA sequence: TGTGCCTTCAAAAGCGGGGGGTTCTACAATGAGCAGTTCTTC.

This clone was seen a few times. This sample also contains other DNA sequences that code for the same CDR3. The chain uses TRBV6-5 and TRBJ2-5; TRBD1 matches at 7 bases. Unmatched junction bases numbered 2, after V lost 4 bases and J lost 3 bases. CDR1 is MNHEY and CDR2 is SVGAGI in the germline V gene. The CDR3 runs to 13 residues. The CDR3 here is CASSSDREETQYF. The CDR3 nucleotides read TGTGCCAGCAGTTCAGACAGGGAAGAGACCCAGTACTTC.

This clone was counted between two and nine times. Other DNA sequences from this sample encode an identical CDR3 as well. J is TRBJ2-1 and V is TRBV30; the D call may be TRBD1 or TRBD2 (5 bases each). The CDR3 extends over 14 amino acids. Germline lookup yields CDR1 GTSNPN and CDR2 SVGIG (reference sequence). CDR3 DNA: TGTGCACTCACCGGGACCCTTCGGGACAATGAGCAGTTCTTC. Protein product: CALTGTLRDNEQFF.

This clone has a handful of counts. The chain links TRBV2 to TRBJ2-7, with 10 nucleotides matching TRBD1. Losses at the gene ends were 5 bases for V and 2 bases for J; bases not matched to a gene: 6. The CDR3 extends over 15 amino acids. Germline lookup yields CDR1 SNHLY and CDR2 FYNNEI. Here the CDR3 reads CASSSPGQGTYEQYF. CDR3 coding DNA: TGTGCCAGCAGTTCACCGGGACAGGGGACCTACGAGCAGTACTTC. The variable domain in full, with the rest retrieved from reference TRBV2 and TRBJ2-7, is EPEVTQTPSHQVTQMGQEVILRCVPISNHLYFYWYRQILGQKVEFLVSFYNNEISEKSEIFDDQFSVERPDGSNFTLKIRSTKLEDSAMYFCASSSPGQGTYEQYFGPGTRLTVT.

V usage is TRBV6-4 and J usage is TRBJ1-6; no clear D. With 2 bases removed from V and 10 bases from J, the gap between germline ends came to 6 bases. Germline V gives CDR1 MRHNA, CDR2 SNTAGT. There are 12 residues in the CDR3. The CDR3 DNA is TGTGCCAGCAGTGACGGGGTATCACCCCTCCACTTT. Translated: CASSDGVSPLHF.

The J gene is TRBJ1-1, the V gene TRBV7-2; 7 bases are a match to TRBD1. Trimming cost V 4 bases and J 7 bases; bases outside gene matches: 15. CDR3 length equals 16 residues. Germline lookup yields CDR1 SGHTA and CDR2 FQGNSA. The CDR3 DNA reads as TGTGCCAGCAGCTCCCCTAAGTGGACAGGACGTTATGAAGCTTTCTTT. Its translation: CASSSPKWTGRYEAFF.

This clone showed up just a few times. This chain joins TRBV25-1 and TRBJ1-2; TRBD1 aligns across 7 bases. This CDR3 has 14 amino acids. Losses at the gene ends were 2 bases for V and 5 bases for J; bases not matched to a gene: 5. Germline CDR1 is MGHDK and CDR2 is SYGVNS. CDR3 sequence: CASSEPGQLYGYTF. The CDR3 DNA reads TGTGCCAGCAGTGAACCGGGACAGCTATATGGCTACACCTTC.

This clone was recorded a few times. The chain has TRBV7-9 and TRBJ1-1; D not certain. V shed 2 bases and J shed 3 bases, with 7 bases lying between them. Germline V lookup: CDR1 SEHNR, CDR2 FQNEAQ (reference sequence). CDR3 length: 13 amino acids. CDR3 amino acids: CASSLQSDTEAFF. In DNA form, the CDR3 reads TGTGCCAGCAGCTTACAATCGGACACTGAAGCTTTCTTT. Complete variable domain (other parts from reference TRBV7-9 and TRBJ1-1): DTGVSQNPRHKITKRGQNVTFRCDPISEHNRLYWYRQTLGQGPEFLTYFQNEAQLEKSRLLSDRFSAERPKGSFSTLEIQRTEQGDSAMYLCASSLQSDTEAFFGQGTRLTVV.

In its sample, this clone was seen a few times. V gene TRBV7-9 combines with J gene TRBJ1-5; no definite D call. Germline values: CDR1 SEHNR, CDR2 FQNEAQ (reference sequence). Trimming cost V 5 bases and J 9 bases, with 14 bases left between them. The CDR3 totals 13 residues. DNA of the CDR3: TGTGCCAGCAGCCCTGAAATGGATTTGCCCCAGCATTTT. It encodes CASSPEMDLPQHF.

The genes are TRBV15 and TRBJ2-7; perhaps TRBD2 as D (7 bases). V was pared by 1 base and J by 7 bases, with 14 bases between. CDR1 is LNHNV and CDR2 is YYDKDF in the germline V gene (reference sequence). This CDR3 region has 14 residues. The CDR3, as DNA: TGTGCCACCAGCAGAGCGGGGGGCGGAGGGGAGCAGTACTTC. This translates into CATSRAGGGGEQYF.

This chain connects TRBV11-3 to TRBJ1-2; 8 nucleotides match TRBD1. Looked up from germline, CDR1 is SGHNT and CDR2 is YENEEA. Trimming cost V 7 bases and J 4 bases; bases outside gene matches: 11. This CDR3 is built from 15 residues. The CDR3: CASTGGQGDFYGYTF. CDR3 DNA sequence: TGTGCCAGCACCGGCGGACAGGGAGATTTCTATGGCTACACCTTC.

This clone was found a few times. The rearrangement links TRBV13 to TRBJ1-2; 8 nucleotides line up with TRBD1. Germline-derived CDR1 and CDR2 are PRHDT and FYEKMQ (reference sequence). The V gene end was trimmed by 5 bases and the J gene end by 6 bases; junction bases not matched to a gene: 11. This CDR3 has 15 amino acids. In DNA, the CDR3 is TGTGCCAGCAGCACTGCGGGCAGGGGGCCGGATGGCTACACCTTC. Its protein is CASSTAGRGPDGYTF.